This TCR beta chain is from a study of blood T cell repertoires in COVID-19. Overall study context: The cDNA or gDNA used as material had been derived from T cells, B-cell-depleted T cells, or PBMCs.

As processed by the authors: Reference gene primers were amplified, and this amplification served to estimate nucleated cell counts. The repertoire was sequenced with immunoSEQ multiplex PCR; TCRdb's copy has only in-frame clones and lacks some. From that table come the V and J calls and clone size; the DNA was used to work out D and trimming. The sample lists 150,000 to 200,000 clones, roughly 87% occurring once. This clone was counted a few times. The germline V gene has CDR1 SNHLY and CDR2 FYNNEI. The CDR3 has 13 amino acids. V dropped 4 bases and J dropped 6; count of bases not matched to a gene: 4.

This TCR was sampled from a woman in her seventies with COVID-19, enrolled during active disease. V usage is TRBV2 and J usage is TRBJ2-7, with TRBD2 matching over 9 bases. Sample: peripheral blood. Here the CDR3 DNA reads TGTGCCAGCAGTGGGGGTAGCGGGAGCGAGCAGTACTTC. Encoded protein: CASSGGSGSEQYF.